This TCR beta chain was sequenced during a study of T-cell reconstitution after alpha-beta-depleted transplantation in children. TCRbeta library construction was performed incorporating unique molecular identifiers. TCRdb analysed the PCR reads with MiXCR anew, one entry per CDR3 protein. Among more than 40,000 distinct CDR3 sequences listed, 40% to 60% were seen once. A note on this clonotype: Its antigen is not known.

Study outcomes and limitations: The high TCRbeta diversity at day 60 in some patients came from surviving recipient T cells and thymic progenitors. The origin of alpha-beta T cells about two months after transplant was reportedly several hundred expanded graft clones. T cells produced anew were the main source of T-cell counts and diversity one year after transplant.

The ends lost 4 bases at V and 3 bases at J; junction bases unmatched: 5. The CDR3 is made up of 15 amino acids. Germline CDR1 is SGHTA and CDR2 is FQGNSA. This chain connects TRBV7-2 to TRBJ1-5; 8 bases line up with TRBD1. Here the sequenced sample was peripheral blood, taken before TCRalphabeta/CD19-depleted stem cell transplant. This TCR was recovered from a boy less than two years old with SCID, due to receive a stem cell transplant. The CDR3 region has the DNA TGTGCCAGCAGCTCTAACAGGGGGACCAATCAGCCCCAGCATTTT. It encodes CASSSNRGTNQPQHF. The full variable domain, with the rest looked up from reference TRBV7-2 and TRBJ1-5, is GAGVSQSPSNKVTEKGKDVELRCDPISGHTALYWYRQSLGQGLEFLIYFQGNSAPDKSGLPSDRFSAERTGGSVSTLTIQRTQQEDSAVYLCASSSNRGTNQPQHFGDGTRLSIL.